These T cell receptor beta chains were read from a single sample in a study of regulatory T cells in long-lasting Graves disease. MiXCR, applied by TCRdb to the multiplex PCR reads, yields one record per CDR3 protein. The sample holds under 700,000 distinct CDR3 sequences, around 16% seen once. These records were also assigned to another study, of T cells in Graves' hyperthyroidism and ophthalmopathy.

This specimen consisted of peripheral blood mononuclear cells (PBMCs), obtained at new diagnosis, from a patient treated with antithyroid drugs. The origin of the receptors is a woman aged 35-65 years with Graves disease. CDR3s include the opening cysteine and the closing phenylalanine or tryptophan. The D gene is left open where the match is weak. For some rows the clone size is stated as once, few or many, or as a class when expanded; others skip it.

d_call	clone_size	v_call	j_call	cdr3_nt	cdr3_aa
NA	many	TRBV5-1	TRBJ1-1	TGCGCCAGCAGCCCAACCGGGGCCATCATGGACACTGAAGCTTTCTTT	CASSPTGAIMDTEAFF
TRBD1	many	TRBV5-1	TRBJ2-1	TGTGCCAGCAGCTCGGGACAGGGCTCCTACAATGAGCAGTTCTTC	CASSSGQGSYNEQFF
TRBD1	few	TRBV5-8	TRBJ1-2	TGTGCCAGCAGCCCAACGGGGACAGGGGGCATAAAAGATGGCTACACCTTC	CASSPTGTGGIKDGYTF
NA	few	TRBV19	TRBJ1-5	TGTGCCAGTAGTATTCCCCCGGGGGGTGGTTATCAGCCCCAGCATTTT	CASSIPPGGGYQPQHF
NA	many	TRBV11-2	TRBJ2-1	TGTGCCAGCAGCACCTTGGGCGGGGTCTTAGGTGAGCAGTTCTTC	CASSTLGGVLGEQFF
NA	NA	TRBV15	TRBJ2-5	TGTGCCACCAGCAGAGGACAGACGGTAGAGACCCAGTACTTC	CATSRGQTVETQYF
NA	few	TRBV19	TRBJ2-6	TGTGCCAGTAGTATCACAGGGAATGCAGGGGCCAACGTCCTGACTTTC	CASSITGNAGANVLTF
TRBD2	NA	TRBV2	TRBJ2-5	TGTGCCAGCAGTGAACAGGGCCTAGCGGCTGGAGAGACCCAGTACTTC	CASSEQGLAAGETQYF
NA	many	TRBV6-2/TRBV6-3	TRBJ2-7	TGTGCCAGCAGTTACTCGAAAGTTGTATCCTACGAGCAGTACTTC	CASSYSKVVSYEQYF
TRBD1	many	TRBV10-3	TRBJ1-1	TGTGCCATCAGTGGACAGACAGGGGACCTGAACACTGAAGCTTTCTTT	CAISGQTGDLNTEAFF
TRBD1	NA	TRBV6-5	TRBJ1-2	TGTGCCAGCAGTTACGAGGGGGCTCAGGGCTACACCTTC	CASSYEGAQGYTF
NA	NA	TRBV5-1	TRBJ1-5	TGCGCCAGCAGCTTGGTGCCGGGTGAGGGTCAGCCCCAGCATTTT	CASSLVPGEGQPQHF
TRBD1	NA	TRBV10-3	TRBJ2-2	TGTGCCATCAGTGTCGACAGGGATTCGACCGGGGAGCTGTTTTTT	CAISVDRDSTGELFF
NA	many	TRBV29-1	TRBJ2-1	TGCAGCGTTGAAGCGGGGACTAATGAGCAGTTCTTC	CSVEAGTNEQFF